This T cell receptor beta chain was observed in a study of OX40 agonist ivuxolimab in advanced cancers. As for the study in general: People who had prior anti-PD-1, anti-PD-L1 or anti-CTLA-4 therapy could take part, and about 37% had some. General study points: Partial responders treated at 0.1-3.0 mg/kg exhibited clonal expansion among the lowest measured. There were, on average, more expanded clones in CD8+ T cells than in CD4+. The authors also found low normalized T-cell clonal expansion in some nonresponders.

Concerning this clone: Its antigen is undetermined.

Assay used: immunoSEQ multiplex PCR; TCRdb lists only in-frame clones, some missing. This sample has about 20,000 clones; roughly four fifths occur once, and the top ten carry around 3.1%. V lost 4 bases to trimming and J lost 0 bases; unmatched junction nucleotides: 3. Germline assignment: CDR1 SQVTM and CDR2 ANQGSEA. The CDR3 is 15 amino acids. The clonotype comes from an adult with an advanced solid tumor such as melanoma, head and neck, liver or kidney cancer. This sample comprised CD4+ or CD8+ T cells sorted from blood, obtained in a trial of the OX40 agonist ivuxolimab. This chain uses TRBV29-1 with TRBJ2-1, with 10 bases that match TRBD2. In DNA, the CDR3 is TGCAGCGTTGGGACTAGCGGAGGCTCCTACAATGAGCAGTTCTTC. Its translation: CSVGTSGGSYNEQFF.